This entry lists 20 T cell receptor beta chains sequenced from one sample in a study of cytomegalovirus exposure and HLA in healthy donors. PCR used 60 Vbeta primers and 13 Jbeta primers. The repertoire was sequenced with immunoSEQ multiplex PCR; TCRdb's copy has only in-frame clones and lacks some. The data hold some 150,000 clones, with about three quarters observed a single time. The specimen was PBMCs. The receptors shown here come from a male donor in good health and CMV-seronegative.

This chain uses TRBV5-1 with TRBJ2-1; 9 bases align to TRBD1. V shed 0 bases and J 6 bases; nucleotides not matched to a gene: 4. The CDR3 sequence is 15 residues long. Germline V gene sequence: CDR1 SGHRS, CDR2 YFSETQ. This chain's CDR3 is CASSLDRGLINEQFF. CDR3 sequence (DNA): TGCGCCAGCAGCTTGGACAGGGGGCTCATCAATGAGCAGTTCTTC.

This clone has only a few counts. The rearrangement uses TRBV6-1 and TRBJ1-5; D remains ambiguous. V lost 2 bases and J 2 bases, leaving 10 bases between the germline ends. Germline-derived CDR1 and CDR2 are MNHNS and SASEGT. The CDR3 runs to 15 residues. CDR3: CASSEWSGGNQPQHF. For the CDR3, the DNA is TGTGCCAGCAGTGAATGGTCGGGAGGCAATCAGCCCCAGCATTTT.

This clone has only one observation. The rearrangement joins TRBV7-8 to TRBJ1-5; D call uncertain. Trimming took off 1 base at V and 3 bases at J, with 19 bases between the two ends. CDR1 is SGHVS, CDR2 FQNEAQ, per germline. This CDR3 spans 18 amino acids. As DNA, the CDR3 is TGTGCCAGCAGCTTAGTTCTGGGCAGGTCCTCCCTCAATCAGCCCCAGCATTTT. This sequence encodes CASSLVLGRSSLNQPQHF.

This clone has only a few counts. The V and J genes are TRBV7-9 and TRBJ2-6; D is perhaps TRBD2 (5 bases). V was trimmed by 2 bases and J by 2 bases, leaving 7 bases between them. CDR3 length: 15 amino acids. From germline, CDR1 is SEHNR and CDR2 FQNEAQ (reference sequence). The CDR3 here is CASSLTGTGANVLTF. In nucleotides, the CDR3 is TGTGCCAGCAGCTTAACGGGAACTGGGGCCAACGTCCTGACTTTC.

V gene TRBV6-1 combines with J gene TRBJ2-2; 9 bases fit TRBD1. This CDR3 comprises 15 residues. With 1 base clipped from V and 3 bases from J, the junction kept 0 bases outside the gene matches. Germline CDR1 MNHNS, CDR2 SASEGT. For the CDR3, the DNA is TGTGCCAGCAGTGAAGGGACAGGGGACACCGGGGAGCTGTTTTTT. As protein: CASSEGTGDTGELFF.

The chain recombines TRBV5-6 with TRBJ2-3; TRBD2 matches 11 bases. V shed 5 bases and J 2 bases; nucleotides not matched to a gene: 16. The CDR3 loop spans 19 amino acids. Germline CDR1 SGHDT, CDR2 YYEEEE. Written as DNA, the CDR3 is TGTGCCAGCAGGTTCAGCCGACTAGCGGGGATGGGCGACACAGATACGCAGTATTTT. Protein product: CASRFSRLAGMGDTDTQYF.

The genes are TRBV12-2 and TRBJ1-4; TRBD1 is the table's D call and was not checked against the DNA. TRBV12-2 is given as a pseudogene. The CDR3 covers 15 residues. CDR3 bases: TGTGCAAGTCGCTCCTGGACAGAAGGGGAGGAAAAACTGTTTTTT. Translating it yields CASRSWTEGEEKLFF.

The gene calls are TRBV19 and TRBJ1-3; tentatively, D is TRBD1 (5 bases). The ends were cut back, 3 bases at V and 4 bases at J, with 13 bases in the middle. This CDR3 is 15 amino acids long. Germline lookup yields CDR1 LNHDA and CDR2 SQIVND (reference sequence). CDR3 sequence reads: CASSIDSGWGNTIYF. CDR3 DNA sequence: TGTGCCAGTAGTATCGACAGTGGATGGGGAAACACCATATATTTT.

This clone was recorded a few times. V and J are TRBV6-5 and TRBJ2-7; 7 nucleotides match TRBD1. The CDR3 runs 15 residues. V gave up 6 bases and J gave up 0 bases; unmatched junction bases: 8. Germline V gene lookup returns CDR1 MNHEY and CDR2 SVGAGI. The CDR3 DNA sequence: TGTGCCAGCAGCCCCGGGACAGACAGCTCCTACGAGCAGTACTTC. Translation gives CASSPGTDSSYEQYF.

CDR3 bases: TGTGCCAGCAGCACCCCCGGGGAAGAGACCCAGTACTTC. The encoded protein is CASSTPGEETQYF. The chain uses TRBV9 and TRBJ2-5; the D gene is possibly TRBD2 (5 bases). The CDR3 length is 13 residues. CDR1 is SGDLS, CDR2 YYNGEE, per germline. Trimming removed 4 bases at V and 3 bases at J, with 10 bases between.

The chain joins TRBV6-6 to TRBJ2-2; 8 positions agree with TRBD1. Germline V gives CDR1 MNHNY, CDR2 SVGAGI (reference sequence). The CDR3 has 14 amino acids. With V trimmed by 8 bases and J by 2 bases, 4 bases remained unmatched. The CDR3 spells CASQQGANTGELFF. CDR3 in DNA: TGTGCCAGCCAGCAGGGGGCTAACACCGGGGAGCTGTTTTTT.

The chain joins TRBV5-4 to TRBJ1-2; maybe TRBD1 (6 bases). The CDR3 is made up of 12 amino acids. CDR1 SGHNT and CDR2 YYREEE come from the germline V gene (reference sequence). Trimming took 1 base from V and 8 from J, leaving 9 bases between them. The CDR3 loop is CASSLTGIGYTF. The CDR3, as DNA: TGTGCCAGCAGCTTGACAGGGATAGGCTACACCTTC.

This clone appeared a few times. The V gene is TRBV6-5, the J gene TRBJ2-7; a possible D gene is TRBD1 (6 bases). Germline CDR1 and CDR2: MNHEY and SVGAGI. Trimming took off 4 bases at V and 2 bases at J, with 15 bases between the two ends. The CDR3 has 15 residues. This chain's CDR3 is CASSSRDTLTYEQYF. In nucleotides, the CDR3 is TGTGCCAGCAGTTCCCGGGACACCTTAACCTACGAGCAGTACTTC.

The chain couples TRBV12-5 to TRBJ2-7; TRBD1 aligns across 9 bases. Germline loops: CDR1 LGHNT, CDR2 FRNRAP. V shed 2 bases, J shed 3 bases, and the junction held 5 bases outside the gene matches. The length of the CDR3 is 15 residues. CDR3: CASGLMGQGNYEQYF. The DNA for the CDR3 is TGTGCTAGTGGTTTGATGGGACAGGGTAACTACGAGCAGTACTTC.

This chain joins TRBV4-1 and TRBJ1-2; D unresolved. V dropped 1 base and J dropped 1 base, with 7 bases sitting between them. From germline, CDR1 is MGHRA and CDR2 YSYEKL. The CDR3 has 14 residues. The CDR3 loop reads CASSQVGSNYGYTF. The DNA of the CDR3 is TGCGCCAGCAGCCAAGTCGGGAGTAACTATGGCTACACCTTC.

The chain joins TRBV9 to TRBJ1-2, with TRBD1 identical over 8 bases. V gave up 4 bases and J gave up 2 bases; unmatched junction bases: 7. This CDR3 is built from 15 residues. Germline CDR1 SGDLS, CDR2 YYNGEE. The CDR3 DNA reads TGTGCCAGCAGCTTATCAGGGGGCCAGAACTATGGCTACACCTTC. It is translated as CASSLSGGQNYGYTF.

The chain employs TRBV29-1 and TRBJ2-7; D possibly corresponds to TRBD1 (6 bases). Trimming cost V 3 bases and J 5 bases, with 14 bases left between them. CDR1 SQVTM and CDR2 ANQGSEA come from the germline V gene. CDR3 length: 13 amino acids. The CDR3 protein is CSVDSQGINEQYF. The CDR3 nucleotides read TGCAGCGTTGATAGCCAGGGGATCAACGAGCAGTACTTC.

This clone is a singleton in its sample. V usage is TRBV18 and J usage is TRBJ2-3; 9 bases agree with TRBD2. Germline trimming cut 4 bases from V and 4 bases from J; bases unmatched to any gene: 6. The germline V gene encodes CDR1 KGHSH and CDR2 LQKENI. The CDR3 is 15 amino acids. CDR3 sequence (DNA): TGTGCCAGCTCACGTCCGGCGGGAGGGCCAGATACGCAGTATTTT. It is translated as CASSRPAGGPDTQYF.

The J gene is TRBJ1-1, the V gene TRBV9; D gene ambiguous. V was trimmed by 0 bases and J by 1 base, leaving 10 bases between them. Germline loops: CDR1 SGDLS, CDR2 YYNGEE. The CDR3 consists of 15 residues. In DNA, the CDR3 is TGTGCCAGCAGCGTAGTGGAGCTGACGAACACTGAAGCTTTCTTT. Encoded protein: CASSVVELTNTEAFF. Variable domain in full (rest from reference TRBV9 and TRBJ1-1): DSGVTQTPKHLITATGQRVTLRCSPRSGDLSVYWYQQSLDQGLQFLIQYYNGEERAKGNILERFSAQQFPDLHSELNLSSLELGDSALYFCASSVVELTNTEAFFGQGTRLTVV.

This clone occurred once. The chain couples TRBV6-5 to TRBJ1-2, with TRBD1 matching over 8 bases. The CDR3 extends over 13 amino acids. Germline CDR1 and CDR2: MNHEY and SVGAGI. J was trimmed by 8 bases and V by 5 bases; bases with no gene match: 7. CDR3 loop: CASSRGQGGGYTF. CDR3 sequence (DNA): TGTGCCAGCAGTCGCGGACAGGGTGGAGGCTACACCTTC.